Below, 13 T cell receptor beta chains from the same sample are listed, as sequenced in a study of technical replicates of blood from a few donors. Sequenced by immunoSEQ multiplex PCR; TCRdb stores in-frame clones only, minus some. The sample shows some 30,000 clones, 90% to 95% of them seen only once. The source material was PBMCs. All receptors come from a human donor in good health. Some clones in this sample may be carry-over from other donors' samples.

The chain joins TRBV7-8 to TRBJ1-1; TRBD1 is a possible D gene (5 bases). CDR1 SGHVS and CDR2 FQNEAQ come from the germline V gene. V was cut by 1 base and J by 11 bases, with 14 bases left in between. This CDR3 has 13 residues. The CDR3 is CASSLGRALKAFF. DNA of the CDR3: TGTGCCAGCAGCTTAGGCAGGGCGCTGAAGGCTTTCTTT.

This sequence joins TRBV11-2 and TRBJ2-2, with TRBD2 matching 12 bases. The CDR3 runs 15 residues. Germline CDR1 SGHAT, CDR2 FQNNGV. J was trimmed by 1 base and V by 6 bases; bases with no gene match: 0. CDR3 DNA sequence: TGTGCCAGCAGACTAGCGGGGGGGAACACCGGGGAGCTGTTTTTT. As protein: CASRLAGGNTGELFF. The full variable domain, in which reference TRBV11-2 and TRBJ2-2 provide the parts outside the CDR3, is EAGVAQSPRYKIIEKRQSVAFWCNPISGHATLYWYQQILGQGPKLLIQFQNNGVVDDSQLPKDRFSAERLKGVDSTLKIQPAKLEDSAVYLCASRLAGGNTGELFFGEGSRLTVL.

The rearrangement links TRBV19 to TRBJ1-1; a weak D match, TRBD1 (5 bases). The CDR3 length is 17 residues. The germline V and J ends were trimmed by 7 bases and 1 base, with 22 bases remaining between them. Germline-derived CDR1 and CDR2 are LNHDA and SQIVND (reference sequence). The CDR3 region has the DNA TGTGCCAGTACCCGCTCCGGGGGAATACGAACGAACACTGAAGCTTTCTTT. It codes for CASTRSGGIRTNTEAFF.

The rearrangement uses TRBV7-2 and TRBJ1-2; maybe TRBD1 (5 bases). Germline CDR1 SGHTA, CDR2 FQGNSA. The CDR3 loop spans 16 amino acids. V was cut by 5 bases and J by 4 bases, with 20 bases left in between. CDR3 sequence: CASSLGSQGSVYGYTF. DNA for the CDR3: TGTGCCAGCAGCCTTGGCTCCCAGGGCTCAGTCTATGGCTACACCTTC.

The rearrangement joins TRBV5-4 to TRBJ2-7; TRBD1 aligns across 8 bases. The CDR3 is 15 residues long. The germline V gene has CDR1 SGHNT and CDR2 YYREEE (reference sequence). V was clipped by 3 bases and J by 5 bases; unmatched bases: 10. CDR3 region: CASSSPGQDPDEQYF. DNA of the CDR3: TGTGCCAGCAGCTCCCCGGGACAGGACCCCGACGAGCAGTACTTC.

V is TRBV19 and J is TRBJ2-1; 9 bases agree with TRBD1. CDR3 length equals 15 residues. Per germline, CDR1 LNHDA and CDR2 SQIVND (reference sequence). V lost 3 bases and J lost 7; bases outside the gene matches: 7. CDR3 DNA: TGTGCCAGTAGTATGTTAGGGACAGGGTTGAATGAGCAGTTCTTC. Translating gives CASSMLGTGLNEQFF.

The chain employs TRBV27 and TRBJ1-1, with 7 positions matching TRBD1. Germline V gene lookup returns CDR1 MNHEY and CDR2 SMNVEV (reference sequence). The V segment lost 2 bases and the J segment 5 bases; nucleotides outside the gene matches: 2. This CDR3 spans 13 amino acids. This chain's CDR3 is CASSLLRGTEAFF. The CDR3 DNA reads TGTGCCAGCAGTTTACTCAGGGGGACTGAAGCTTTCTTT.

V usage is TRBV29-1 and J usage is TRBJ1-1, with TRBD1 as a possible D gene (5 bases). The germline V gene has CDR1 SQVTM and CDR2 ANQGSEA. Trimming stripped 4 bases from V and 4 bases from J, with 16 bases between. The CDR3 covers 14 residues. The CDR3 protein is CSVAGGRRGTEAFF. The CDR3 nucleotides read TGCAGCGTTGCGGGGGGGAGGAGGGGCACTGAAGCTTTCTTT. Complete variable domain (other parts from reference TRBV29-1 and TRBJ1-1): SAVISQKPSRDICQRGTSLTIQCQVDSQVTMMFWYRQQPGQSLTLIATANQGSEATYESGFVIDKFPISRPNLTFSTLTVSNMSPEDSSIYLCSVAGGRRGTEAFFGQGTRLTVV.

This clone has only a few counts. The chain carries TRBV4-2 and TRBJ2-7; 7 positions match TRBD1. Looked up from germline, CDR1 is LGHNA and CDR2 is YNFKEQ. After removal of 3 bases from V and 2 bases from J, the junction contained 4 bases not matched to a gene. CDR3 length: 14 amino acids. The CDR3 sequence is CASSQQTGPYEQYF. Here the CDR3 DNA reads TGTGCCAGCAGCCAGCAGACAGGGCCCTACGAGCAGTACTTC.

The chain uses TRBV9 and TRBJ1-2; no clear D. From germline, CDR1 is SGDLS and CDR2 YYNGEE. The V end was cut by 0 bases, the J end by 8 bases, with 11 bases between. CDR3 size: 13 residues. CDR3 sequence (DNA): TGTGCCAGCAGCGTAGGGCTGGAGAAGGGCTACACCTTC. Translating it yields CASSVGLEKGYTF.

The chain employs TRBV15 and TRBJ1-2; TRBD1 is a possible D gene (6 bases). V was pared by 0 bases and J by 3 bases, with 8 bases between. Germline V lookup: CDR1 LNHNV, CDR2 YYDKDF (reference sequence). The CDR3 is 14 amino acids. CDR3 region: CATSRDQGHYGYTF. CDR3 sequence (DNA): TGTGCCACCAGCAGAGATCAGGGGCACTATGGCTACACCTTC.

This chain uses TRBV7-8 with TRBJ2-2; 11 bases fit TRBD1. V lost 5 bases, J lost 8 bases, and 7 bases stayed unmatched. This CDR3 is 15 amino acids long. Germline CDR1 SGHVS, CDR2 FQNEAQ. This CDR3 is CASSAGQGASGELFF. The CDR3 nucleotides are TGTGCCAGCAGCGCCGGACAGGGGGCGTCGGGGGAGCTGTTTTTT.

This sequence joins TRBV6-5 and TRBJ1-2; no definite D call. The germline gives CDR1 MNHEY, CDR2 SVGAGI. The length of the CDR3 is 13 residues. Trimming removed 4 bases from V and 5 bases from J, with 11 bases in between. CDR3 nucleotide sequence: TGTGCCAGCAGTTCGGGAGGGTTTTATGGCTACACCTTC. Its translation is CASSSGGFYGYTF.